Below are 18 T cell receptor beta chains sequenced from a single sample in a study of blood T cell repertoires in COVID-19 (dated by TCRdb to 2018 to 2021). Library preparation used the immunoSEQ multiplex PCR assay. This immuneACCESS table, as held by TCRdb, lists in-frame sequences with V and J called but not all clones. Of the missing ones, under half trace to an unresolved V gene in checked studies; the others have no known cause. This sample lists under 300,000 clones; approximately 85% were detected once. The top ten clonotypes cover over 9% of the sample. The sample comprised peripheral blood. Receptors originate from a man older than 75 with acute or convalescent COVID-19.

The chain couples TRBV28 to TRBJ2-5; 7 bases line up with TRBD2. Per germline, CDR1 MDHEN and CDR2 SYDVKM. The CDR3 runs 13 residues. V shed 10 bases and J 5 bases; nucleotides not matched to a gene: 10. DNA of the CDR3: TGTGCCACCACTCCATCCGGGAGGGAGACCCAGTACTTC. This encodes CATTPSGRETQYF.

This sequence joins TRBV7-2 and TRBJ1-2, with 9 bases lining up with TRBD1. CDR1 SGHTA and CDR2 FQGNSA come from the germline V gene. J gave up 8 bases and V 5 bases, and 9 bases lay outside the gene matches. The CDR3 length is 14 residues. The CDR3 nucleotides read TGTGCCAGCAGCCCCGGGACAGGGCCTAGCGGCTACACCTTC. Protein sequence: CASSPGTGPSGYTF.

Written as DNA, the CDR3 is TGTGCCAGCAGCCCTGTGAGCTCTGGAAACACCATATATTTT. This translates into CASSPVSSGNTIYF. This sequence joins TRBV5-6 and TRBJ1-3; D gene ambiguous. Between the trimmed V and J ends, which lost 4 bases and 0 bases, there was a span of 8 bases. CDR3 size: 14 residues. Germline CDR1 reads SGHDT; CDR2 reads YYEEEE.

The chain employs TRBV6-5 and TRBJ1-2; D gene uncertain. The CDR3 consists of 13 residues. Deletions cut 6 bases from V and 3 bases from J, with 11 bases between. From germline, CDR1 is MNHEY and CDR2 SVGAGI. The chain's CDR3 is CASRYRGDYGYTF. CDR3 nucleotides: TGTGCCAGCAGATACCGGGGTGACTATGGCTACACCTTC.

V and J are TRBV18 and TRBJ1-1, with D hard to call. Germline lookup yields CDR1 KGHSH and CDR2 LQKENI. This CDR3 contains 14 residues. Trimming took off 1 base at V and 10 bases at J, with 16 bases between the two ends. The CDR3 protein is CASSPRELRPAAFF. In DNA, the CDR3 is TGTGCCAGCTCACCACGGGAGCTGAGGCCTGCAGCTTTCTTT.

V is TRBV19 and J is TRBJ1-6; 8 nucleotides align to TRBD1. The J segment lost 8 bases and the V segment lost 6 bases, leaving 12 bases of the junction unmatched. The CDR3 has 16 amino acids. Germline V gives CDR1 LNHDA, CDR2 SQIVND (reference sequence). Here the CDR3 reads CASSPDRGGFHSPLHF. The DNA for the CDR3 is TGTGCCAGTAGCCCCGACAGGGGAGGGTTTCATTCACCCCTCCACTTT.

The chain is built from TRBV29-1 and TRBJ1-1; the D gene is possibly TRBD1 (6 bases). V dropped 5 bases and J dropped 0 bases, with 10 bases sitting between them. CDR3 length: 13 residues. Per the germline V gene, CDR1 is SQVTM and CDR2 is ANQGSEA. The CDR3 region is CSVRRGLNTEAFF. Here the CDR3 DNA reads TGCAGCGTTCGCAGGGGATTGAACACTGAAGCTTTCTTT.

The V gene is TRBV28, the J gene TRBJ2-3, with TRBD2 matching over 7 bases. CDR1 and CDR2 (germline): MDHEN, SYDVKM. The CDR3 runs to 15 residues. With 4 bases clipped from V and 4 bases from J, the junction kept 8 bases outside the gene matches. As DNA, the CDR3 is TGTGCCAGCAGTTCGGCGGGAGCAGCCCCAGATACGCAGTATTTT. Its protein is CASSSAGAAPDTQYF.

V gene TRBV5-5 combines with J gene TRBJ2-7, with 7 bases fitting TRBD1. This CDR3 comprises 14 residues. The J segment lost 3 bases and the V segment lost 3 bases, leaving 6 bases of the junction unmatched. Germline V lookup: CDR1 SGHKS, CDR2 YYEKEE (reference sequence). Here the CDR3 DNA reads TGTGCCAGCAGCTCGGGACAGATTTACTACGAGCAGTACTTC. This translates into CASSSGQIYYEQYF.

This clone appeared once. V is TRBV25-1 and J is TRBJ1-1; a weak D match, TRBD1 (6 bases). Germline V lookup: CDR1 MGHDK, CDR2 SYGVNS. CDR3 length: 13 amino acids. Trimming stripped 3 bases from V and 5 bases from J, with 10 bases between. The CDR3 DNA is TGTGCCAGCAGTGATCAGGGGTGGACTGAAGCTTTCTTT. This gives the protein CASSDQGWTEAFF. Filled out from reference TRBV25-1 and TRBJ1-1, the complete variable domain reads EADIYQTPRYLVIGTGKKITLECSQTMGHDKMYWYQQDPGMELHLIHYSYGVNSTEKGDLSSESTVSRIRTEHFPLTLESARPSHTSQYLCASSDQGWTEAFFGQGTRLTVV.

CDR3 nucleotides: TGTGCCAGCAGTTTCTCCACAGGGGCACCGGGCTACACCTTC. Translation gives CASSFSTGAPGYTF. This sequence joins TRBV27 and TRBJ1-2; 7 positions match TRBD1. J lost 8 bases, V lost 3 bases, and 9 bases had no gene match. The CDR3 contains 14 residues. Germline lookup yields CDR1 MNHEY and CDR2 SMNVEV (reference sequence).

The sample holds one count of this clone. Other DNA sequences in the same sample also yield this CDR3. The chain recombines TRBV18 with TRBJ2-5; D perhaps matches TRBD2 (6 bases). V shed 3 bases and J shed 5 bases, with 10 bases lying between them. Germline CDR1 is KGHSH and CDR2 is LQKENI. There are 13 residues in the CDR3. The CDR3 DNA is TGTGCCAGCTCACCGGGGACTGGGGAGACCCAGTACTTC. This translates into CASSPGTGETQYF.

The chain combines TRBV25-1 with TRBJ1-6; TRBD1 is a possible D gene (5 bases). The germline CDR1 and CDR2 sequences are MGHDK and SYGVNS. The CDR3 runs 13 residues. The V gene lost 2 bases and the J gene lost 7 bases, with 6 bases spanning the gap. The CDR3 is CASSEGGNSPLHF. CDR3 nucleotide sequence: TGTGCCAGCAGTGAAGGGGGGAATTCACCCCTCCACTTT.

The chain combines TRBV27 with TRBJ2-2; D unresolved. The germline gives CDR1 MNHEY, CDR2 SMNVEV (reference sequence). CDR3 length: 15 residues. V lost 5 bases to trimming and J lost 0 bases, with 10 bases between them. As DNA, the CDR3 is TGTGCCAGCAGTCCCGGGTTCGCGAACACCGGGGAGCTGTTTTTT. Amino acid sequence: CASSPGFANTGELFF.

The J gene is TRBJ2-1, the V gene TRBV3-1 (or the pseudogene TRBV3-2); 7 bases are a match to TRBD2. CDR1 is LGHDT, CDR2 YNNKEL, per germline (reference sequence). J was trimmed by 1 base and V by 1 base; bases with no gene match: 1. This CDR3 comprises 15 residues. The CDR3 reads CASSQGSGSYNEQFF. The CDR3 DNA sequence: TGTGCCAGCAGCCAAGGTAGCGGGTCCTACAATGAGCAGTTCTTC.

The rearrangement links TRBV6-1 to TRBJ2-3, with 7 bases identical to TRBD2. The V gene's germline CDR1 is MNHNS and CDR2 SASEGT. Unmatched junction bases numbered 6, after V lost 0 bases and J lost 3 bases. This CDR3 is 16 amino acids long. In DNA form, the CDR3 reads TGTGCCAGCAGTGAAGCGTCGGCTAGCGGAACAGATACGCAGTATTTT. Translated, it gives CASSEASASGTDTQYF.

The CDR3 nucleotides read TGTGCCGGCCGTTCAGGGGGCAACACCGGGGAGCTGTTTTTT. This gives the protein CAGRSGGNTGELFF. This chain uses TRBV28 with TRBJ2-2; 8 nucleotides agree with TRBD1. Trimming at V came to 11 bases and at J to 2 bases, leaving 7 bases not matched to a gene. CDR3 length: 14 amino acids. In germline, CDR1 is MDHEN, CDR2 SYDVKM.

The rearrangement links TRBV28 to TRBJ1-2, with D possibly TRBD1 on 5 matching bases. CDR3 length equals 13 residues. Germline V gene lookup returns CDR1 MDHEN and CDR2 SYDVKM. The V gene lost 7 bases and the J gene lost 7 bases, with 16 bases spanning the gap. The CDR3, as DNA: TGTGCCAGCACCCGAAGGCAGGGTGGTGGCTACACCTTC. It codes for CASTRRQGGGYTF.